The 9 T cell receptor beta chains presented below share a single source sample, sequenced in a study of cytomegalovirus exposure and HLA in healthy donors. PCR employed 60 Vbeta and 13 Jbeta primers. Only in-frame clones appear in the TCRdb table, and some are missing; sequencing was by immunoSEQ multiplex PCR. The table records 100,000 to 130,000 clones, about 74% of them present only once. What was sequenced was PBMCs. The receptors were sampled from a woman between 40 and 55 years old in good health and CMV-seropositive.

V usage is TRBV27 and J usage is TRBJ1-2, with D perhaps matching TRBD1 (6 bases). There are 15 residues in the CDR3. Germline V gene sequence: CDR1 MNHEY, CDR2 SMNVEV (reference sequence). V was trimmed by 4 bases and J by 8 bases, leaving 20 bases between them. The CDR3 reads CASSSNDRTLGGYTF. The CDR3 nucleotides are TGTGCCAGCAGTTCGAACGACAGGACCCTTGGAGGCTACACCTTC.

Points on this clone: A read error may produce the germline difference seen at one junction end. The chain has TRBV27 and TRBJ2-7; the D is unclear. CDR3 length: 13 residues. The germline V gene has CDR1 MNHEY and CDR2 SMNVEV (reference sequence). Here the CDR3 reads CASSFRSHYEQYF. In nucleotides, the CDR3 is TGTGCCAGCAGTTTTCGTAGCCACTACGAACAGTACTTC.

V and J are TRBV6-1 and TRBJ1-5; D gene unclear. This CDR3 has 15 amino acids. V lost 7 bases to trimming and J lost 5 bases, with 18 bases between them. Germline CDR1 is MNHNS and CDR2 is SASEGT. CDR3 sequence (DNA): TGTGCCAGCAAAAGTGATCACACAGTATATCAGCCCCAGCATTTT. Translating it yields CASKSDHTVYQPQHF.

The chain is built from TRBV4-3 and TRBJ2-2, with 14 bases identical to TRBD2. V lost 4 bases to trimming and J lost 6 bases; unmatched junction nucleotides: 7. CDR1 is LGHNA and CDR2 is YSLEER in the germline V gene. CDR3 length: 17 amino acids. The CDR3 here is CASSLNGLAGGAGELFF. The CDR3 nucleotides read TGCGCCAGCAGCCTCAACGGACTAGCGGGGGGTGCCGGGGAGCTGTTTTTT.

The chain links TRBV7-3 to TRBJ2-2; the match to TRBD2 covers 10 bases. CDR1 is SGHTA, CDR2 FQGTGA, per germline. The V segment lost 5 bases and the J segment 4 bases; nucleotides outside the gene matches: 4. This CDR3 region has 15 residues. CDR3 in amino acids: CASSSGGAGTGELFF. The CDR3 DNA reads as TGTGCCAGCAGCAGCGGGGGGGCCGGCACCGGGGAGCTGTTTTTT. The complete variable domain, with remaining parts taken from reference TRBV7-3 and TRBJ2-2, reads GAGVSQTPSNKVTEKGKYVELRCDPISGHTALYWYRQSLGQGPEFLIYFQGTGAADDSGLPNDRFFAVRPEGSVSTLKIQRTERGDSAVYLCASSSGGAGTGELFFGEGSRLTVL.

The V call is TRBV5-1, the J call TRBJ1-1; 9 bases align to TRBD1. J was trimmed by 2 bases and V by 4 bases; bases with no gene match: 12. CDR3 length equals 17 residues. Germline values: CDR1 SGHRS, CDR2 YFSETQ. The CDR3 sequence: CASSTPGQGVSNTEAFF. The CDR3 DNA reads as TGCGCCAGCAGCACGCCGGGACAGGGAGTTAGCAACACTGAAGCTTTCTTT. Full variable domain (remainder filled in from reference TRBV5-1 and TRBJ1-1): KAGVTQTPRYLIKTRGQQVTLSCSPISGHRSVSWYQQTPGQGLQFLFEYFSETQRNKGNFPGRFSGRQFSNSRSEMNVSTLELGDSALYLCASSTPGQGVSNTEAFFGQGTRLTVV.

This sequence joins TRBV5-4 and TRBJ1-2; 7 nucleotides agree with TRBD1. Germline CDR1 reads SGHNT; CDR2 reads YYREEE (reference sequence). Trimming removed 4 bases from V and 8 bases from J; junction bases left unmatched: 8. The CDR3 spans 13 residues. This CDR3 reads CASSPPRTGGYTF. For the CDR3, the DNA is TGTGCCAGCAGCCCCCCCCGGACAGGAGGCTACACCTTC.

This clone was observed a single time. The chain uses TRBV5-1 and TRBJ2-5; 10 bases agree with TRBD2. The germline V gene encodes CDR1 SGHRS and CDR2 YFSETQ. V trimming: 3 bases; J trimming: 2 bases; junction bases outside the gene matches: 7. The CDR3 runs 16 residues. In DNA, the CDR3 is TGCGCCAGCAGCTCTGGGACTAGCGTTTTACAAGAGACCCAGTACTTC. Encoded protein: CASSSGTSVLQETQYF.

As DNA, the CDR3 is TGTGCCTGGATCGCCAAATTGGGGACTAGCGTATATACGCAGTATTTT. Its translation is CAWIAKLGTSVYTQYF. The rearrangement uses TRBV30 and TRBJ2-3; TRBD2 aligns across 10 bases. The germline V gene has CDR1 GTSNPN and CDR2 SVGIG (reference sequence). Trimming took 4 bases from V and 7 from J; bases not matched to a gene: 14. The CDR3 is made up of 16 amino acids.